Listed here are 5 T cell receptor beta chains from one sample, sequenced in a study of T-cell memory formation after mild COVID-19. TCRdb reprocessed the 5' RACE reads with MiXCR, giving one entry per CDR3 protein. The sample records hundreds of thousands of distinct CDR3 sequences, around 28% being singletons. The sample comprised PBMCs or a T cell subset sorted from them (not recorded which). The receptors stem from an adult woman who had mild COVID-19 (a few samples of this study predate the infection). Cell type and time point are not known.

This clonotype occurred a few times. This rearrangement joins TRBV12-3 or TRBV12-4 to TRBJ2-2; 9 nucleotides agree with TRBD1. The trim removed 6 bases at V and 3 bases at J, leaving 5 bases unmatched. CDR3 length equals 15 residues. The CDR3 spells CASRGTGTYTGELFF. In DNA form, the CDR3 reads TGTGCCAGCAGGGGGACAGGGACCTACACCGGGGAGCTGTTTTTT.

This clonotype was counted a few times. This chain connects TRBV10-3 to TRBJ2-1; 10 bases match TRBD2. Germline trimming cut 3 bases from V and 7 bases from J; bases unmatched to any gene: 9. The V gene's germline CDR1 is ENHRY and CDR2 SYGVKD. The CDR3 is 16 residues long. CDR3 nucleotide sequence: TGTGCCATCAGTGACCCCCTAGCGGGAGAGTGGAATGAGCAGTTCTTC. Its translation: CAISDPLAGEWNEQFF.

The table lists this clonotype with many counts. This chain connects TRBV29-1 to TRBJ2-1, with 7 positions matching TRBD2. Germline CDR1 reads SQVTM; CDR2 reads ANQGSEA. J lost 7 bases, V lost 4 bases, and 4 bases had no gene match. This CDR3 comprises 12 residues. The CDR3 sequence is CSVGVAGNEQFF. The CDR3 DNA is TGCAGCGTTGGGGTAGCGGGTAATGAGCAGTTCTTC.

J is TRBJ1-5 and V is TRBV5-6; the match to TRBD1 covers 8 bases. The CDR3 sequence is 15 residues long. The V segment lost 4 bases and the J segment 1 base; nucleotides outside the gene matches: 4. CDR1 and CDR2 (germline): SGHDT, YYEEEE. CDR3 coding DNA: TGTGCCAGCAGCCGAGACAGGGGAAGCAATCAGCCCCAGCATTTT. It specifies CASSRDRGSNQPQHF.

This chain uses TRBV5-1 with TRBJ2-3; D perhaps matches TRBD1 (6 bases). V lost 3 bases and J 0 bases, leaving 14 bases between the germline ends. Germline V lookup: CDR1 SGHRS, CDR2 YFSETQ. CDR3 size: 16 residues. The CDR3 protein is CASSSNRAYSTDTQYF. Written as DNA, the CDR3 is TGCGCCAGCAGCTCAAACAGGGCCTATAGCACAGATACGCAGTATTTT.